This TCR beta chain appears in the sequencing data of a study of OX40 agonist ivuxolimab in advanced cancers. Profiling relied on immunoSEQ multiplex PCR, and the TCRdb table lists in-frame clones only, not all of them. The sample comprises approximately 35,000 clones, 60% to 75% of which are singletons, and under 15% rests with the top ten. Germline lookup yields CDR1 MDHEN and CDR2 SYDVKM. The CDR3 loop spans 14 amino acids. Unmatched junction bases numbered 11, after V lost 7 bases and J lost 8 bases. The V call is TRBV28, the J call TRBJ2-4; TRBD1 matches 7 bases. This TCR was sampled from an adult with an advanced solid tumor such as melanoma, head and neck, liver or kidney cancer. Here the sequenced sample was CD4+ or CD8+ T cells sorted from blood, taken in a trial of the OX40 agonist ivuxolimab. CDR3 loop: CASTPPDRADIQYF. The DNA for the CDR3 is TGTGCCAGCACGCCCCCAGACAGGGCTGACATTCAGTACTTC.